These 4 T cell receptor beta chains were all obtained from the same sample, sequenced in a study of PD-1 blockade in classical Hodgkin lymphoma. Generated by immunoSEQ multiplex PCR, the TCRdb table keeps only in-frame clones and is missing some. The data contain about 93,000 clones, around 78% of them singletons. Time point here: cycle 4 day 1 (C4D1), after around six weeks of nivolumab. Every patient experienced relapse after autologous stem cell transplantation, and brentuximab vedotin exposure varied. This specimen was peripheral blood mononuclear cells (PBMCs), taken before the fourth cycle of nivolumab. The receptors shown here come from a human donor with classical Hodgkin lymphoma.

The chain carries TRBV5-5 and TRBJ1-5; D not certain. This CDR3 contains 13 residues. Trimming left V 0 bases short and J 5 bases short, with 6 bases between. CDR1 is SGHKS and CDR2 is YYEKEE in the germline V gene (reference sequence). Written as DNA, the CDR3 is TGTGCCAGCAGCTTGGGGGGTGATCAGCCCCAGCATTTT. Translation: CASSLGGDQPQHF.

This sequence joins TRBV9 and TRBJ2-7, with D perhaps being TRBD1 or TRBD2 (6 bases each). The V gene lost 4 bases and the J gene lost 3 bases, with 17 bases spanning the gap. The CDR3 extends over 15 amino acids. Germline-derived CDR1 and CDR2 are SGDLS and YYNGEE. This CDR3 reads CASSPRGDHYYEQYF. The CDR3 region has the DNA TGTGCCAGCAGCCCTAGGGGGGACCACTACTACGAGCAGTACTTC.

The gene calls are TRBV12-1 and TRBJ2-7. TRBV12-1 is termed a pseudogene. This CDR3 is built from 15 residues. CDR3 in DNA: TGTGCCAGCAGCTTTAGGGCTAGATCGGACCACGAGCAGTACTTC. It encodes CASSFRARSDHEQYF.

The chain couples TRBV11-3 to TRBJ2-5; D possibly matches TRBD1 or TRBD2 (5 bases each). The CDR3 runs to 15 residues. The V end was cut by 6 bases, the J end by 3 bases, with 17 bases between. Germline CDR1 is SGHNT and CDR2 is YENEEA. CDR3 region: CASSWGRYKEETQYF. CDR3 coding DNA: TGTGCCAGCAGTTGGGGACGGTACAAAGAAGAGACCCAGTACTTC.